These 30 T cell receptor beta chains share one sample of origin, sequenced in a study of T cell responses to AZD1222 COVID-19 vaccine. The repertoire was sequenced with immunoSEQ multiplex PCR; TCRdb's copy has only in-frame clones and lacks some. The data show 84,000 or so clones, with more than 75% seen just once and 5.2% held by the top ten. The specimen comprised peripheral blood, sampled on day 0 of MenACWY control vaccination. These TCRs come from an adult in good health.

J is TRBJ2-2 and V is TRBV11-3; D possibly uses TRBD1 or TRBD2 (5 bases each). CDR1 and CDR2 (germline): SGHNT, YENEEA. The CDR3 extends over 18 amino acids. V lost 1 base and J 2 bases, leaving 17 bases between the germline ends. CDR3 bases: TGTGCCAGCAGCTTAGGCACGGGACGAGAGCTAAACACCGGGGAGCTGTTTTTT. Amino acids: CASSLGTGRELNTGELFF.

The chain uses TRBV19 and TRBJ2-3; unclear D gene. Germline CDR1 reads LNHDA; CDR2 reads SQIVND (reference sequence). V was clipped by 7 bases and J by 2 bases, with 16 bases between them. This CDR3 is built from 15 residues. The CDR3 nucleotides read TGTGCCAGTACCGTGGCCGGGCGAAACACAGATACGCAGTATTTT. This translates into CASTVAGRNTDTQYF.

This chain links TRBV2 with TRBJ2-2; D may be TRBD1 (6 bases). Germline CDR1 reads SNHLY; CDR2 reads FYNNEI. V dropped 8 bases and J dropped 0 bases, with 19 bases sitting between them. The CDR3 spans 17 residues. CDR3 residues: CASSHGQGTSNTGELFF. The CDR3 nucleotides are TGTGCCAGCTCACATGGCCAGGGGACATCGAACACCGGGGAGCTGTTTTTT.

This chain uses TRBV3-1 (or the pseudogene TRBV3-2) with TRBJ2-1; D is unresolved. The CDR3 loop spans 15 amino acids. Per the germline V gene, CDR1 is LGHDT and CDR2 is YNNKEL (reference sequence). Trimming pared 1 base from V and 0 bases from J, leaving 7 bases between. The CDR3 DNA follows: TGTGCCAGCAGCCAAGTAACCGGCTCCTACAATGAGCAGTTCTTC. It encodes CASSQVTGSYNEQFF.

This chain uses TRBV7-2 with TRBJ1-4; the D is unclear. V was cut by 3 bases and J by 8 bases, with 10 bases left in between. The CDR3 length is 13 residues. Germline lookup yields CDR1 SGHTA and CDR2 FQGNSA. This CDR3 is CASSLAPWEKLFF. The CDR3 DNA reads as TGTGCCAGCAGCTTGGCCCCTTGGGAAAAACTGTTTTTT.

A few counts support this clone. The chain is built from TRBV6-1 and TRBJ1-5; D unclear. This CDR3 is built from 16 residues. Trimming cost V 1 base and J 5 bases, with 15 bases left between them. Germline-derived CDR1 and CDR2 are MNHNS and SASEGT. DNA for the CDR3: TGTGCCAGCAGTGAAGTTGACGACGGCCGGGATCAGCCCCAGCATTTT. Its protein product is CASSEVDDGRDQPQHF.

The chain recombines TRBV10-2 with TRBJ1-1; tentatively, D is TRBD1 (5 bases). Between the trimmed V and J ends, which lost 3 bases and 0 bases, there was a span of 14 bases. Germline values: CDR1 WSHSY, CDR2 SAAADI. This CDR3 has 16 residues. CDR3: CASSDPTEYMNTEAFF. CDR3 sequence (DNA): TGCGCCAGCAGTGATCCGACAGAGTACATGAACACTGAAGCTTTCTTT.

V is TRBV10-3 and J is TRBJ2-3; 9 bases fit TRBD2. J gave up 4 bases and V 6 bases, and 8 bases lay outside the gene matches. The CDR3 covers 15 residues. CDR1 is ENHRY, CDR2 SYGVKD, per germline. DNA for the CDR3: TGTGCCATCAGAGAGCGGGGGGTGGATTCAGATACGCAGTATTTT. Amino acids: CAIRERGVDSDTQYF.

The chain joins TRBV2 to TRBJ2-7; the D gene is possibly TRBD1 (5 bases). The V gene lost 6 bases and the J gene lost 0 bases, with 9 bases spanning the gap. The CDR3 loop spans 13 amino acids. The V gene's germline CDR1 is SNHLY and CDR2 FYNNEI. DNA of the CDR3: TGTGCCAGCAGAGGACACATCTCCTACGAGCAGTACTTC. Protein: CASRGHISYEQYF.

The chain couples TRBV5-1 to TRBJ1-3, with 8 nucleotides matching TRBD1. The CDR3 runs to 16 residues. Germline V gene sequence: CDR1 SGHRS, CDR2 YFSETQ. The J segment lost 2 bases and the V segment lost 2 bases, leaving 6 bases of the junction unmatched. In DNA form, the CDR3 reads TGCGCCAGCAGCTTTGGACCACAGGGGGCTGGAAACACCATATATTTT. It specifies CASSFGPQGAGNTIYF.

This clone was counted a single time. V is TRBV19 and J is TRBJ1-5; D remains ambiguous. Trimming pared 1 base from V and 2 bases from J, leaving 12 bases between. The CDR3 has 16 amino acids. Germline V gives CDR1 LNHDA, CDR2 SQIVND (reference sequence). CDR3 nucleotide sequence: TGTGCCAGTAGTATAGGTCCGGACGGAGGCAATCAGCCCCAGCATTTT. Protein: CASSIGPDGGNQPQHF.

The chain employs TRBV4-1 and TRBJ2-7; the match to TRBD2 covers 12 bases. The CDR3 sequence is 18 residues long. V trimming: 0 bases; J trimming: 7 bases; junction bases outside the gene matches: 13. Germline values: CDR1 MGHRA, CDR2 YSYEKL. The DNA for the CDR3 is TGCGCCAGCAGCCAAGAACCCCCCCGACTAGCGGGAGTGGGGGAGCAGTACTTC. This gives the protein CASSQEPPRLAGVGEQYF.

V and J are TRBV5-6 and TRBJ2-5; TRBD1 matches 7 bases. The V and J ends lost 2 bases and 1 base, in that order; junction bases with no gene match: 2. Germline-derived CDR1 and CDR2 are SGHDT and YYEEEE. CDR3 size: 14 residues. The CDR3 reads CASSFRDSQETQYF. CDR3 nucleotide sequence: TGTGCCAGCAGCTTCCGGGACAGCCAAGAGACCCAGTACTTC.

The chain joins TRBV5-1 to TRBJ1-6, with 11 bases that match TRBD1. V trimming: 4 bases; J trimming: 9 bases; junction bases outside the gene matches: 3. The germline V gene encodes CDR1 SGHRS and CDR2 YFSETQ. The CDR3 extends over 14 amino acids. The CDR3 here is CASSGGTGGSPLHF. The CDR3 DNA sequence: TGCGCCAGCAGCGGCGGGACAGGGGGTTCACCCCTCCACTTT.

The V call is TRBV25-1, the J call TRBJ2-5; TRBD1 aligns across 8 bases. The CDR3 is 13 amino acids. CDR1 MGHDK and CDR2 SYGVNS come from the germline V gene. The CDR3, as DNA: TGTGCGACTGGACAGGGTGGCCGAGAGACCCAGTACTTC. This codes for CATGQGGRETQYF.

CDR3 protein: CASTLTGRYEQYF. DNA of the CDR3: TGTGCCAGCACCCTGACAGGGCGCTACGAGCAGTACTTC. This chain joins TRBV28 and TRBJ2-7; the match to TRBD1 covers 7 bases. Germline CDR1 reads MDHEN; CDR2 reads SYDVKM. This CDR3 spans 13 amino acids. V was pared by 7 bases and J by 3 bases, with 6 bases of the junction left unmatched.

The rearrangement uses TRBV10-3 and TRBJ2-1, with D perhaps being TRBD1 or TRBD2 (6 bases each). Germline V CDR1 and CDR2: ENHRY, SYGVKD. This CDR3 spans 12 amino acids. With 0 bases removed from V and 10 bases from J, the gap between germline ends came to 7 bases. The CDR3 DNA sequence: TGTGCCATCAGTGAGTCCGGGGGCGAGCAGTTCTTC. Translation: CAISESGGEQFF.

The table lists this clone with a few counts. The CDR3 reads CATLYGNYEQYF. Here the CDR3 DNA reads TGTGCCACCTTGTACGGAAACTACGAGCAGTACTTC. The chain carries TRBV28 and TRBJ2-7; no firm D call. The CDR3 length is 12 residues. Looked up from germline, CDR1 is MDHEN and CDR2 is SYDVKM. The V gene lost 10 bases and the J gene lost 3 bases, with 13 bases spanning the gap.

J is TRBJ2-7 and V is TRBV7-2, with 9 bases lining up with TRBD1. The ends lost 0 bases at V and 4 bases at J; junction bases unmatched: 7. CDR1 is SGHTA and CDR2 is FQGNSA in the germline V gene. The CDR3 contains 16 residues. CDR3 sequence (DNA): TGTGCCAGCAGCTTAGCCGGAGGGACAGGGTCGTACGAGCAGTACTTC. It codes for CASSLAGGTGSYEQYF.

V is TRBV7-2 and J is TRBJ1-6; D gene uncertain. Per the germline V gene, CDR1 is SGHTA and CDR2 is FQGNSA. This CDR3 comprises 13 residues. Trimming left V 1 base short and J 13 bases short, with 11 bases between. The CDR3 DNA reads TGTGCCAGCAGCTTAGTTTTAGGGCAGCCCCTCCACTTT. It translates to CASSLVLGQPLHF.

The rearrangement joins TRBV6-5 to TRBJ1-3; no firm D call. Trimming took off 0 bases at V and 0 bases at J, with 6 bases between the two ends. CDR1 MNHEY and CDR2 SVGAGI come from the germline V gene. The CDR3 covers 15 residues. The CDR3 loop reads CASSYSRDSGNTIYF. In DNA form, the CDR3 reads TGTGCCAGCAGTTACTCGCGGGACTCTGGAAACACCATATATTTT.

The chain joins TRBV2 to TRBJ2-5; maybe TRBD1 (5 bases). The CDR3 spans 13 residues. Germline V CDR1 and CDR2: SNHLY, FYNNEI. V lost 10 bases to trimming and J lost 2 bases, with 14 bases between them. This chain's CDR3 is CATRGQPQETQYF. As DNA, the CDR3 is TGTGCCACCAGAGGACAACCACAAGAGACCCAGTACTTC.

This clone occurred a few times. CDR3 nucleotides: TGTGCCAGCAGCCGCGGGACTAGCGGGGCGCGGGGATTAGGTGAGCAGTTCTTC. Its protein is CASSRGTSGARGLGEQFF. V gene TRBV5-6 combines with J gene TRBJ2-1; 13 bases map to TRBD2. This CDR3 contains 18 residues. The V gene end was trimmed by 4 bases and the J gene end by 9 bases; junction bases not matched to a gene: 16. Germline loops: CDR1 SGHDT, CDR2 YYEEEE.

This chain joins TRBV5-1 and TRBJ2-1; 9 bases line up with TRBD2. Germline V gene lookup returns CDR1 SGHRS and CDR2 YFSETQ. The CDR3 has 16 amino acids. Trimming cost V 4 bases and J 7 bases; bases outside gene matches: 12. CDR3 sequence reads: CASSKTSGPQGNEQFF. Here the CDR3 DNA reads TGCGCCAGCAGCAAGACTAGCGGTCCCCAGGGGAATGAGCAGTTCTTC.

As regards this clone: Other DNA sequences in the same sample also yield this CDR3. Here the CDR3 DNA reads TGCGCCAGCAGCCAAGATCCCGGCTCCTCTGGAAACACCATATATTTT. Amino acid sequence: CASSQDPGSSGNTIYF. The V call is TRBV4-1, the J call TRBJ1-3; D gene unclear. Trimming cost V 0 bases and J 0 bases, with 9 bases left between them. Germline V gene lookup returns CDR1 MGHRA and CDR2 YSYEKL. This CDR3 comprises 16 residues.

The J gene is TRBJ2-1, the V gene TRBV11-2, with 14 bases that match TRBD2. The CDR3 has 17 amino acids. Germline CDR1 is SGHAT and CDR2 is FQNNGV. The trim removed 5 bases at V and 5 bases at J, leaving 8 bases unmatched. The CDR3 DNA reads TGTGCCAGCAGCCCCTGGACTAGCGGGAGGCCCGACAATGAGCAGTTCTTC. Protein sequence: CASSPWTSGRPDNEQFF.

This clone has a single count. This chain links TRBV18 with TRBJ2-1; TRBD1 matches 9 bases. CDR3 length: 16 amino acids. The J segment lost 6 bases and the V segment lost 4 bases, leaving 10 bases of the junction unmatched. Germline-derived CDR1 and CDR2 are KGHSH and LQKENI. This chain's CDR3 is CASSRIRDREGNEQFF. The CDR3 DNA reads TGTGCCAGCTCACGAATCCGGGACAGGGAAGGCAATGAGCAGTTCTTC.

The V gene is TRBV19, the J gene TRBJ2-1, with TRBD1 matching 9 bases. CDR3 size: 14 residues. Trimming at V came to 7 bases and at J to 8 bases, leaving 9 bases not matched to a gene. Germline CDR1 LNHDA, CDR2 SQIVND (reference sequence). DNA of the CDR3: TGTGCCAGTAAACTGCGGGACAGGGCGCATGAGCAGTTCTTC. It encodes CASKLRDRAHEQFF.

The genes are TRBV5-1 and TRBJ2-5, with TRBD2 matching over 12 bases. J was trimmed by 4 bases and V by 3 bases; bases with no gene match: 7. This CDR3 has 16 residues. Per the germline V gene, CDR1 is SGHRS and CDR2 is YFSETQ. CDR3 amino acids: CASSSGLAGFGETQYF. For the CDR3, the DNA is TGCGCCAGCAGCTCCGGACTAGCGGGATTTGGAGAGACCCAGTACTTC.

The chain employs TRBV28 and TRBJ1-5; a possible D gene is TRBD1 (5 bases). Germline CDR1 and CDR2: MDHEN and SYDVKM. Trimming removed 3 bases from V and 1 base from J, with 10 bases in between. The CDR3 contains 15 residues. The CDR3 region is CASSLEGSSNQPQHF. CDR3 nucleotide sequence: TGTGCCAGCAGTTTGGAGGGGTCCAGCAATCAGCCCCAGCATTTT.